This entry is about one TCR beta chain. Its antigen is currently unknown. This sample was included in a study of shared clonotypes between healthy human individuals. Original processing methods: Filtering differed since immunoSEQ provided only junctions, with no quality scores. The data were produced by immunoSEQ multiplex PCR, yet TCRdb's version contains in-frame clones alone and is incomplete. V and J calls and clone size are as listed in that table; D and trimming were resolved from the DNA. The table has 2 million to 2.5 million clones, roughly 92% seen once. Notes on the study in general: Relative to memory subsets, naive subsets generally showed larger estimated richness. The study sampled only blood, and tissue repertoires likely differ.

CD45RA-negative memory and CD45RA+ naive subsets were split from the CD4+ cells. Sample: naive CD4+ T cells from PBMCs. Described subset: CD45RA+ positively selected. This sequence originates from a man aged 18 to 30 in good health. Some clones in this sample may be carry-over from other donors' samples.

CDR3 in amino acids: CASSLLAGGPLHF. The CDR3 region has the DNA TGTGCCAGCAGCTTGTTGGCAGGGGGCCCCCTCCACTTT. The chain joins TRBV5-4 to TRBJ1-6; 8 bases map to TRBD1. CDR3 length equals 13 residues. J lost 13 bases, V lost 1 base, and 4 bases had no gene match. From germline, CDR1 is SGHNT and CDR2 YYREEE (reference sequence).